This T cell receptor (beta chain) appears in the sequencing data of a study of blood T cell repertoires in COVID-19. Study overall: Spain, Italy and the United States supplied samples that represented acute and convalescent COVID-19.

Clones were read by immunoSEQ multiplex PCR, and TCRdb kept only the in-frame ones, dropping some. The sample includes roughly 230,000 clones, 80% to 85% of them seen just once. Participants had their cohort set by participant-reported clinical history. The source is a middle-aged man who had recovered from COVID-19. The source material was PBMCs or T cells enriched from blood (not recorded which).

The CDR3 DNA reads as TGTGCCAGCAGACGATTGACAGGTCCCTCCTACGAGCAGTACTTC. Amino acids: CASRRLTGPSYEQYF. The V and J genes are TRBV9 and TRBJ2-7; D perhaps matches TRBD1 (6 bases). Trimming shortened V by 5 bases and J by 0 bases, and 15 bases separated the two germline ends. Germline V gene lookup returns CDR1 SGDLS and CDR2 YYNGEE. The CDR3 loop spans 15 amino acids.